This paragraph reports one TCR beta chain. Its antigen is not identified. This entry is derived from a study of OX40 agonist ivuxolimab in advanced cancers. Study summary: Every 2 weeks, patients received ivuxolimab intravenously, dosed at 0.01 to 10 mg/kg. Study conclusions and caveats: CD8+ T cells were the subset that, on average, had more expanded clones than CD4+. Clonal expansion from baseline to week 6 occurred in both CD4+ and CD8+ T cells.

The table came from immunoSEQ multiplex PCR; TCRdb's copy has only in-frame clones and leaves some out. Here the sample spans tens of thousands of clones, 84% being singletons. Germline CDR1 is SGHNT and CDR2 is YYREEE (reference sequence). After removal of 1 base from V and 8 bases from J, the junction contained 6 bases not matched to a gene. The CDR3 runs to 14 residues. The origin of this receptor is an adult with an advanced solid tumor such as melanoma, head and neck, liver or kidney cancer. This chain joins TRBV5-4 and TRBJ1-2, with 9 nucleotides matching TRBD1. The specimen was CD4+ or CD8+ T cells sorted from blood, collected in a trial of the OX40 agonist ivuxolimab. In DNA, the CDR3 is TGTGCCAGCAGCTTGACAGGGGGCAGAGGGGGCTACACCTTC. The encoded protein is CASSLTGGRGGYTF.